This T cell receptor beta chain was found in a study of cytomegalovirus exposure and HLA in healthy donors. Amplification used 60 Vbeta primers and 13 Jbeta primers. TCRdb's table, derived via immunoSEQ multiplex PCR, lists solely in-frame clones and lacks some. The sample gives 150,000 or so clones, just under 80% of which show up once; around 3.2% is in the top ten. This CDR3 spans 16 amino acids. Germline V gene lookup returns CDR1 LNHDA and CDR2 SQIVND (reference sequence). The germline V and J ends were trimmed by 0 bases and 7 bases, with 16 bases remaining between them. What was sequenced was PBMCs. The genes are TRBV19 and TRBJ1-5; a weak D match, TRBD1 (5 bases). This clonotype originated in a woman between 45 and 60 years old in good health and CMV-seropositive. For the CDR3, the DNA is TGTGCCAGTAGTATAGATATCGGCAGGGCAGGCCAGCCCCAGCATTTT. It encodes CASSIDIGRAGQPQHF.